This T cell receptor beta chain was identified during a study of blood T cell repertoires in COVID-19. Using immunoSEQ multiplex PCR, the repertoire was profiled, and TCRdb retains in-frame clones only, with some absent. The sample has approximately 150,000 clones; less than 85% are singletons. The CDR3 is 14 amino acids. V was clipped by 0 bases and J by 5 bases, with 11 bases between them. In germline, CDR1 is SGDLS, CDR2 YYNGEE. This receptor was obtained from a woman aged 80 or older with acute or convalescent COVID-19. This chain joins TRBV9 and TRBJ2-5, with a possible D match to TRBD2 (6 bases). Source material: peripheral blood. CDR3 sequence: CASSVGLARETQYF. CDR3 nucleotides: TGTGCCAGCAGCGTAGGTCTAGCGCGTGAGACCCAGTACTTC.